This T cell receptor beta chain was observed in a study of regulatory T cells in long-lasting Graves disease. Through Arm-PCR of CDR3 regions and iRepertoire HTBI primers, TCR beta libraries were built. TCRdb itself ran the multiplex PCR reads through MiXCR, one entry per CDR3 protein. The top ten clones hold 12% of a sample with fewer than 500,000 distinct CDR3 sequences, around 15% of them seen once. The time point: newly diagnosed GD, antithyroid drugs for less than 3 months. PBMC RNA served as the TCR library source. The EDTA tubes were filled with about 10 milliliters of drawn peripheral blood. The CDR3 extends over 15 amino acids. Germline trimming cut 4 bases from V and 2 bases from J; bases unmatched to any gene: 7. Germline CDR1 reads SGHRS; CDR2 reads YFSETQ. This clonotype was observed at least ten times. The data also belong to a second study, concerning T cells in Graves' hyperthyroidism and ophthalmopathy. That report notes: Diagnostic decisions used clinical symptoms, serum thyroxine and TRAb, thyroid ultrasound and orbital computed tomography.

The sequence derives from a man aged 35 to 55 with Graves disease. This sample comprised peripheral blood mononuclear cells (PBMCs), obtained at new diagnosis, from a patient treated with antithyroid drugs. The V and J genes are TRBV5-1 and TRBJ2-7, with 9 positions matching TRBD2. The CDR3 sequence is CASSTEAGGTYEQYF. For the CDR3, the DNA is TGCGCCAGCAGCACTGAAGCGGGAGGAACCTACGAGCAGTACTTC.